This TCR beta chain is drawn from a study of CD8+ T cells in alopecia areata. Study overall: Tofacitinib administration to treated patients was oral, at 5 to 10 mg twice daily. Findings of the study overall: The study found higher clonality in lesional than normal scalp, especially in alopecia totalis/universalis. Many expanded lesional clones persisted during tofacitinib (in both scalp and blood).

Germline CDR1 MGHRA, CDR2 YSYEKL. V shed 1 base and J shed 4 bases, with 7 bases lying between them. This CDR3 is built from 13 residues. As the sequencing template, cDNA was produced by extracting RNA and reverse transcribing it. Assay used: immunoSEQ multiplex PCR; TCRdb lists only in-frame clones, some missing. Among about 190,000 clones listed, approximately 61% were seen once. Treatment denoted: oral pan-JAK inhibitor, 5-10 mg twice daily. To note about this clone: Its antigen is unknown.

Material: CD4+ T cells sorted from blood, obtained at week 24, from a patient treated with tofacitinib. This sequence was found in a human donor with alopecia areata. This chain links TRBV4-1 with TRBJ1-2, with D unclear. The CDR3 coding sequence is TGCGCCAGCAGCCAAGTGGGAAGCTATGGCTACACCTTC. Its protein product is CASSQVGSYGYTF.